This T cell receptor (beta chain) was sequenced in a study of T cell repertoires in cytomegalovirus infection. TCRdb reprocessed the reads via MiXCR and lists one record per CDR3 protein. The sample has some 220,000 distinct CDR3 sequences; 6% to 8% are singletons. In its sample, this clonotype was seen a few times. The V gene lost 7 bases and the J gene lost 3 bases, with 13 bases spanning the gap. The CDR3 is 13 amino acids. From germline, CDR1 is SNHLY and CDR2 FYNNEI. V usage is TRBV2 and J usage is TRBJ2-7; D remains unclear. The sequenced sample was PBMCs. This TCR came from a human donor in good health (CMV status not recorded). Some clones in this sample may be carry-over from other donors' samples. The CDR3 is CASKGRSYYEQYF. The DNA for the CDR3 is TGTGCCAGCAAAGGAAGAAGCTACTACGAGCAGTACTTC.